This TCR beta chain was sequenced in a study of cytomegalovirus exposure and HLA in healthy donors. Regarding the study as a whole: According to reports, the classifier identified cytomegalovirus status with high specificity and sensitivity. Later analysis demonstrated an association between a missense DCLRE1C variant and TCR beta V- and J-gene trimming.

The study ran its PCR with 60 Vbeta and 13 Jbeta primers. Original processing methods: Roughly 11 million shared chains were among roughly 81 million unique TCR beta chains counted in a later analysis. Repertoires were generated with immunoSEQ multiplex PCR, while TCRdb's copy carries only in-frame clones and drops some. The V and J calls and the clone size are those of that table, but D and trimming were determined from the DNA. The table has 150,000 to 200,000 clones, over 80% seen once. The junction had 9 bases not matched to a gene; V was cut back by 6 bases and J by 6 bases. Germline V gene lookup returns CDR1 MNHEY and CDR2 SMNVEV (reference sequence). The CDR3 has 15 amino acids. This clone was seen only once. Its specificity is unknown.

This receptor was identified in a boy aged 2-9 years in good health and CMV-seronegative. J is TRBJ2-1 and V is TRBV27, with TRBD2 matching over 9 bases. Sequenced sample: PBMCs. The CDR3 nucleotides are TGTGCCAGCAGACCTCCGGGACTAGCCAGCAATGAGCAGTTCTTC. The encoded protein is CASRPPGLASNEQFF.